This T cell receptor (beta chain) was documented in a study of cytomegalovirus exposure and HLA in healthy donors. 60 Vbeta and 13 Jbeta primers were used in PCR. Profiled with immunoSEQ multiplex PCR; TCRdb holds only in-frame clones, not every one. The table has about 150,000 clones, around 79% seen once. The CDR3 consists of 16 residues. This clonotype was obtained from a man aged 25-45 years in good health and CMV-seropositive. Sequenced sample: PBMCs. The rearrangement links TRBV21-1 to TRBJ2-2; TRBD1 is the table's D call and was not checked against the DNA. TRBV21-1 is reported as a pseudogene. CDR3 sequence: CASSNRTGINTGELFF. DNA of the CDR3: TGTGCCAGCAGCAATAGGACAGGAATCAACACCGGGGAGCTGTTTTTT.